These T cell receptor beta chains were read from a single sample in a study of blood T cell repertoires in COVID-19. Some clones are missing from TCRdb's copy, which holds only in-frame ones; the method was immunoSEQ multiplex PCR. This table holds 25,000 to 35,000 clones, approximately 86% found once. Sequenced sample: peripheral blood. All receptors come from a human donor in a cohort sampled during active COVID-19. Both conserved end residues are part of each CDR3. A D gene is named only where the DNA matches it firmly. The size entry is marked missing in some rows and otherwise reads once, few, many or a size class.

D	V	size	J	CDR3	DNA
.	TRBV7-9	.	TRBJ1-1	CASTPGSQGGQAFF	TGTGCCAGCACCCCGGGGAGTCAAGGGGGTCAAGCTTTCTTT
.	TRBV12-3/TRBV12-4	.	TRBJ1-2	CASSFRYGYTF	TGTGCCAGCAGTTTTCGCTATGGCTACACCTTC
.	TRBV7-2	.	TRBJ1-1	CASSARWNTEAFF	TGTGCCAGCAGCGCCCGGTGGAACACTGAAGCTTTCTTT
.	TRBV29-1	.	TRBJ2-3	CSVEVRDSLTDTQYF	TGCAGCGTTGAAGTGCGGGACAGCCTCACAGATACGCAGTATTTT
TRBD2	TRBV5-1	.	TRBJ2-3	CASSTSGGASDTQYF	TGCGCCAGCAGCACTAGCGGGGGGGCCTCAGATACGCAGTATTTT
TRBD2	TRBV3-1/TRBV3-2	.	TRBJ2-5	CASSPGLAGIQETQYF	TGTGCCAGCAGCCCCGGACTAGCGGGGATCCAAGAGACCCAGTACTTC
TRBD1	TRBV2	.	TRBJ1-2	CASSEVTGPYGYTF	TGTGCCAGCAGTGAGGTGACAGGGCCCTATGGCTACACCTTC
TRBD2	TRBV10-3	once	TRBJ2-5	CAISESRGGGETQYF	TGTGCCATCAGTGAGTCGCGGGGGGGCGGGGAGACCCAGTACTTC
TRBD1	TRBV5-5	.	TRBJ2-5	CASRQIYRGETQYF	TGTGCCAGCAGACAAATCTACAGGGGAGAGACCCAGTACTTC
.	TRBV30	.	TRBJ2-7	CAWSVRGPQYF	TGTGCCTGGAGTGTAAGGGGTCCTCAGTACTTC
.	TRBV6-2/TRBV6-3	.	TRBJ1-1	CASSYSAGYVRFF	TGTGCCAGCAGTTACTCCGCAGGGTACGTTCGGTTCTTT
TRBD1	TRBV5-6	.	TRBJ1-2	CASSFYRDRIGRYTF	TGTGCCAGCAGCTTTTACCGGGACAGGATCGGGCGCTACACCTTC
.	TRBV11-2	few	TRBJ2-7	CASSLSGSLYEQYF	TGTGCCAGCAGCTTGAGCGGCAGCCTTTACGAGCAGTACTTC
TRBD1	TRBV9	.	TRBJ2-2	CASSATGGPGELFF	TGTGCCAGCAGCGCGACAGGGGGCCCCGGGGAGCTGTTTTTT
TRBD1	TRBV6-5	.	TRBJ1-3	CASSYATGGTGNTIYF	TGTGCCAGCAGTTACGCCACAGGGGGTACTGGAAACACCATATATTTT
.	TRBV9	.	TRBJ2-7	CASSPGGRVGNEQYF	TGTGCCAGCAGCCCCGGGGGTCGTGTCGGTAACGAGCAGTACTTC
.	TRBV5-6	.	TRBJ2-7	CASSSDDRSYEQYF	TGTGCCAGCAGCTCCGACGACAGGTCTTACGAGCAGTACTTC
.	TRBV19	.	TRBJ2-7	CASSFSRGAEQYF	TGTGCCAGTAGTTTCTCCAGGGGAGCCGAGCAGTACTTC
.	TRBV24-1	.	TRBJ1-2	CATSEKAPGGYTF	TGTGCCACCAGTGAAAAGGCCCCGGGGGGCTACACCTTC
TRBD2	TRBV10-1	.	TRBJ2-1	CASSEFSGGLYNEQFF	TGCGCCAGCAGTGAGTTTAGCGGGGGGTTGTACAATGAGCAGTTCTTC
TRBD1	TRBV29-1	.	TRBJ2-1	CSVEFGGTGPYNEQFF	TGCAGCGTTGAATTCGGAGGGACAGGTCCCTACAATGAGCAGTTCTTC
TRBD1	TRBV19	.	TRBJ1-2	CASRDRGRFGDYGYTF	TGTGCCAGCAGGGACAGGGGCCGCTTCGGCGACTATGGCTACACCTTC
TRBD2	TRBV13	.	TRBJ2-1	CASSPGTSGGRYNEQFF	TGTGCCAGCAGCCCCGGGACTAGCGGGGGGCGATACAATGAGCAGTTCTTC
.	TRBV12-2	.	TRBJ2-5	CASRFGSYQETQYF	TGTGCAAGTCGCTTCGGGTCCTACCAAGAGACCCAGTACTTC
.	TRBV5-1	.	TRBJ1-1	CASSVGTQNTEAFF	TGCGCCAGCAGCGTCGGGACACAGAACACTGAAGCTTTCTTT
.	TRBV19	.	TRBJ1-5	CASSTGGGSNQPQHF	TGTGCCAGTAGTACGGGGGGCGGTAGCAATCAGCCCCAGCATTTT
.	TRBV25-1	once	TRBJ1-2	CASRSDSFYGYTF	TGTGCCAGCAGGAGCGATAGCTTCTATGGCTACACCTTC
TRBD1	TRBV2	.	TRBJ1-1	CASSASGTATEAFF	TGTGCCAGCAGTGCCTCCGGGACAGCCACTGAAGCTTTCTTT
TRBD2	TRBV5-4	.	TRBJ2-5	CASSSFGLAGGPIKKTQYF	TGTGCCAGCAGCTCCTTCGGGCTAGCGGGGGGACCCATCAAAAAGACCCAGTACTTC
TRBD2	TRBV14	.	TRBJ2-7	CASSPGFSRGEYYEQYF	TGTGCCAGCAGCCCCGGTTTCTCGCGGGGGGAATACTACGAGCAGTACTTC
TRBD1	TRBV27	.	TRBJ1-2	CASSLKGAGYGYTF	TGTGCCAGCAGTTTAAAGGGGGCAGGCTATGGCTACACCTTC
.	TRBV5-8	.	TRBJ1-2	CASSLTGLGYTF	TGTGCCAGCAGCTTGACCGGGTTGGGCTACACCTTC
.	TRBV5-1	few	TRBJ1-1	CASSLELRGPNTEAFF	TGCGCCAGCAGCTTGGAGTTGCGCGGGCCAAACACTGAAGCTTTCTTT
TRBD2	TRBV11-2	.	TRBJ2-7	CASSNRTSGLSFYEQYF	TGTGCCAGCAGCAATAGGACTAGCGGACTGAGCTTCTACGAGCAGTACTTC
.	TRBV30	.	TRBJ1-6	CAWNRDIQNSPLHF	TGTGCCTGGAACCGGGACATACAAAATTCACCCCTCCACTTT
.	TRBV4-2	.	TRBJ2-7	CASSRTRSRVDEQYF	TGTGCCAGCAGCCGAACGCGGAGCAGGGTCGACGAGCAGTACTTC
TRBD1	TRBV10-3	.	TRBJ2-2	CATGTGGYGELFF	TGTGCCACCGGGACAGGGGGCTACGGGGAGCTGTTTTTT
TRBD2	TRBV18	.	TRBJ2-5	CASSPSSGGHQKTQYF	TGTGCCAGCTCACCATCCAGCGGGGGCCACCAGAAGACCCAGTACTTC
.	TRBV2	.	TRBJ1-1	CASLWANRNTEAFF	TGTGCCAGCTTATGGGCTAATCGGAACACTGAAGCTTTCTTT
.	TRBV6-4	.	TRBJ1-1	CASSLYARNTEAFF	TGTGCCAGCAGCTTGTATGCGAGGAACACTGAAGCTTTCTTT
.	TRBV6-5	.	TRBJ1-2	CASMPSGNYGYTF	TGTGCCAGCATGCCCTCGGGGAACTATGGCTACACCTTC